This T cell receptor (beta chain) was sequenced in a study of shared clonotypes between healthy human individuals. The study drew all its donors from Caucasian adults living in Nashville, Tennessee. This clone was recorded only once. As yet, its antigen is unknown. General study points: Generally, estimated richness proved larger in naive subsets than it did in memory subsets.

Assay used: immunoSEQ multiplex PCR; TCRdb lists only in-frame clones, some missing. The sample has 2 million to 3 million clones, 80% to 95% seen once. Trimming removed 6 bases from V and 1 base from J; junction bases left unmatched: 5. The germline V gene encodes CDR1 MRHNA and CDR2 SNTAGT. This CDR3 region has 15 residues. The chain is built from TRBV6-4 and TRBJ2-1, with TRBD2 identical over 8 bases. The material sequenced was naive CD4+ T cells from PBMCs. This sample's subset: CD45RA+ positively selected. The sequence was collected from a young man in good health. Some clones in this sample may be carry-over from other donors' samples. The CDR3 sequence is CASRRTSGSYNEQFF. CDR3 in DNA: TGTGCCAGCAGACGAACTAGCGGTTCCTACAATGAGCAGTTCTTC.